This is a list of T cell receptor beta chains from one sample in a study of shared clonotypes between healthy human individuals. Data came from immunoSEQ multiplex PCR; TCRdb stores just in-frame clones and leaves some out. The sample includes more than 2,000,000 clones, 93% of them seen just once. Sequenced input: naive CD4+ T cells from PBMCs. The receptor set was obtained from a man aged 18 to 35 in good health. Some clones in this sample may be carry-over from other donors' samples. Both conserved end residues are part of each CDR3.

j_gene,v_gene,CDR3aa
TRBJ2-2,TRBV7-8,CASSMDRVNTGELFF
TRBJ2-7,TRBV28,CASSLAGSYEQYF
TRBJ1-5,TRBV2,CASSDNNDQPQHF
TRBJ1-2,TRBV18,CASSPLAGAGNYGYTF
TRBJ2-4,TRBV29-1,CSVGIDIQNIQYF
TRBJ2-5,TRBV27,CASSFSGTRGETQYF
TRBJ2-3,TRBV2,CASSEAWRERGTDTQYF
TRBJ1-6,TRBV7-8,CASSKGPRGSPLHF
TRBJ2-4,TRBV2,CASLPRASAKNIQYF
TRBJ1-1,TRBV7-2,CASSSQGLDTEAFF
TRBJ1-1,TRBV7-2,CASSSHANTEAFF
TRBJ2-1,TRBV11-2,CASSRGGGNEQFF
TRBJ2-2,TRBV14,CASSQDNEAPELFF
TRBJ1-2,TRBV19,CASKIQGSNYGYTF
TRBJ2-3,TRBV5-1,CASSLASGTRTDTQYF
TRBJ2-5,TRBV28,CASQKGLAGETQYF
TRBJ2-7,TRBV5-5,CASSLSGRLDYEQYF
TRBJ2-1,TRBV29-1,CSVGLAGGKTYNEQFF
TRBJ2-3,TRBV5-1,CASSVPREGTDTQYF
TRBJ2-5,TRBV28,CASSSPRGPGETQYF
TRBJ1-2,TRBV7-2,CASSRTHGYTF
TRBJ2-3,TRBV4-3,CASSPLTTGGASTDTQYF
TRBJ2-1,TRBV19,CATRHSSYNEQFF
TRBJ2-7,TRBV25-1,CASSESGQIYEQYF